This entry describes one T cell receptor beta chain. Its cognate antigen is unknown. This CDR3 has 16 amino acids. The germline V gene encodes CDR1 ENHRY and CDR2 SYGVKD. Trimming took 4 bases from V and 3 from J, leaving 16 bases between them. This entry is derived from a study of radiation and T cells in renal cell carcinoma. The study, taken as a whole, reports: Baseline intratumoral clonotype presence is unknown without pretreatment biopsies.

Sequenced by immunoSEQ multiplex PCR; TCRdb stores in-frame clones only, minus some. The sample has 150,000 or so clones, roughly 83% seen once; the top ten hold approximately 24%. Sample time point: baseline pretreatment blood. Noted treatment: 15 Gy SBRT to primary tumor, nephrectomy 4 weeks later. The sample here was blood, taken from a patient whose treatment included radiotherapy and nephrectomy. This chain joins TRBV10-3 and TRBJ1-3; weak D call: TRBD1 (5 bases). The clonotype comes from a woman between 50 and 59 years old with renal cell carcinoma. The CDR3 DNA reads as TGTGCCATCAGTGGACTGGGGGGAGCGGTTGGAAACACCATATATTTT. Its translation: CAISGLGGAVGNTIYF.